Each of the 22 T cell receptor beta chains below was sequenced from the same sample in a study of blood T cell repertoires in COVID-19. The protocol was immunoSEQ multiplex PCR, while the TCRdb copy is restricted to in-frame clones and leaves out a portion. The sample records roughly 330,000 clones, about 87% being singletons. Sequencing was performed on PBMCs or T cells enriched from blood (not recorded which). Receptors originate from a man aged 25-45 years who had recovered from COVID-19.

The V gene is TRBV28, the J gene TRBJ2-2, with D perhaps matching TRBD2 (6 bases). The V gene's germline CDR1 is MDHEN and CDR2 SYDVKM. The CDR3 has 16 residues. Trimming pared 4 bases from V and 3 bases from J, leaving 15 bases between. For the CDR3, the DNA is TGTGCCAGCAGTTGGTTCTCGGGACTCTACACCGGGGAGCTGTTTTTT. Translation gives CASSWFSGLYTGELFF.

The DNA for the CDR3 is TGTGCCAGCAGTTTATATCCACAGTACAATGAGCAGTTCTTC. It encodes CASSLYPQYNEQFF. This sequence joins TRBV27 and TRBJ2-1; D remains ambiguous. CDR3 length equals 14 residues. The germline CDR1 and CDR2 sequences are MNHEY and SMNVEV (reference sequence). Trimming left V 1 base short and J 4 bases short, with 8 bases between.

The chain uses TRBV5-1 and TRBJ2-5; 8 nucleotides line up with TRBD2. J was trimmed by 2 bases and V by 2 bases; bases with no gene match: 8. CDR1 is SGHRS, CDR2 YFSETQ, per germline. The CDR3 covers 16 residues. The CDR3 sequence: CASSFTHGGGQETQYF. As DNA, the CDR3 is TGCGCCAGCAGCTTTACCCACGGGGGGGGTCAAGAGACCCAGTACTTC. Full variable domain (missing parts from reference TRBV5-1 and TRBJ2-5): KAGVTQTPRYLIKTRGQQVTLSCSPISGHRSVSWYQQTPGQGLQFLFEYFSETQRNKGNFPGRFSGRQFSNSRSEMNVSTLELGDSALYLCASSFTHGGGQETQYFGPGTRLLVL.

The chain joins TRBV29-1 to TRBJ2-2; TRBD2 matches at 8 bases. CDR1 SQVTM and CDR2 ANQGSEA come from the germline V gene. This CDR3 spans 15 amino acids. V lost 4 bases to trimming and J lost 8 bases; unmatched junction nucleotides: 12. This CDR3 is CSVGGSGESSGELFF. The CDR3 nucleotides are TGCAGCGTTGGCGGTAGCGGGGAATCGTCGGGGGAGCTGTTTTTT.

In its sample, this clone was seen once. The genes are TRBV28 and TRBJ1-2; D is perhaps TRBD1 (6 bases). CDR3 length: 14 amino acids. Per the germline V gene, CDR1 is MDHEN and CDR2 is SYDVKM. The ends were cut back, 3 bases at V and 5 bases at J, with 13 bases in the middle. This CDR3 is CASSFAGAAYGYTF. Here the CDR3 DNA reads TGTGCCAGCAGTTTCGCAGGGGCGGCTTATGGCTACACCTTC.

V gene TRBV5-1 combines with J gene TRBJ2-3, with TRBD1 as a possible D gene (6 bases). Germline V CDR1 and CDR2: SGHRS, YFSETQ. The CDR3 runs to 13 residues. V shed 4 bases and J shed 4 bases, with 10 bases lying between them. The CDR3, as DNA: TGCGCCAGCAGCACAGGGCACGCAGATACGCAGTATTTT. It encodes CASSTGHADTQYF.

The rearrangement joins TRBV7-3 to TRBJ2-1; the D gene is possibly TRBD2 (6 bases). Between the trimmed V and J ends, which lost 3 bases and 4 bases, there was a span of 10 bases. The CDR3 sequence is 14 residues long. Germline CDR1 and CDR2: SGHTA and FQGTGA. In DNA, the CDR3 is TGTGCCAGCAGCTTGGGCGGGGAGTACAATGAGCAGTTCTTC. Its protein is CASSLGGEYNEQFF.

The chain employs TRBV29-1 and TRBJ2-5, with a tentative D call TRBD2 (5 bases). V was trimmed by 6 bases and J by 4 bases, leaving 12 bases between them. Germline CDR1 SQVTM, CDR2 ANQGSEA. The CDR3 spans 12 residues. The CDR3 DNA reads as TGCAGCGTGGCTCCCGGGGTAGAGACCCAGTACTTC. This gives the protein CSVAPGVETQYF.

The chain joins TRBV5-1 to TRBJ2-2, with D possibly being TRBD2 (6 bases). Trimming shortened V by 4 bases and J by 0 bases, and 16 bases separated the two germline ends. This CDR3 has 17 amino acids. Germline loops: CDR1 SGHRS, CDR2 YFSETQ. In nucleotides, the CDR3 is TGCGCCAGCAGCCCTGCCTTGGCGGGGACGAACACCGGGGAGCTGTTTTTT. It encodes CASSPALAGTNTGELFF.

In DNA form, the CDR3 reads TGTGCCAGCAGCTTTGCAGGGAACTATGGCTACACCTTC. Protein product: CASSFAGNYGYTF. The genes are TRBV5-6 and TRBJ1-2, with D perhaps matching TRBD1 (5 bases). The ends were cut back, 2 bases at V and 2 bases at J, with 7 bases in the middle. The CDR3 has 13 amino acids. Germline-derived CDR1 and CDR2 are SGHDT and YYEEEE.

V and J are TRBV5-4 and TRBJ2-3, with 8 positions matching TRBD1. V lost 0 bases and J lost 1; bases outside the gene matches: 4. Germline V gene lookup returns CDR1 SGHNT and CDR2 YYREEE (reference sequence). CDR3 length: 16 amino acids. CDR3 sequence reads: CASSLAQGAGTDTQYF. The CDR3 DNA follows: TGTGCCAGCAGCTTGGCTCAGGGGGCGGGCACAGATACGCAGTATTTT.

The rearrangement uses TRBV21-1 and TRBJ1-1. TRBV21-1 is designated a pseudogene. The CDR3 consists of 12 residues. CDR3 loop: CASSSGGTEAFF. For the CDR3, the DNA is TGTGCCAGCAGCTCGGGGGGGACCGAAGCTTTCTTT.

The chain has TRBV7-6 and TRBJ2-5; D may be TRBD2 (6 bases). Germline V CDR1 and CDR2: SGHVS, FNYEAQ. This CDR3 contains 18 residues. V was clipped by 5 bases and J by 1 base, with 23 bases between them. CDR3 residues: CASSRGPPSVGFQETQYF. CDR3 sequence (DNA): TGTGCCAGCAGCCGAGGGCCGCCTAGCGTAGGATTCCAAGAGACCCAGTACTTC.

This chain links TRBV4-1 with TRBJ2-5; 12 bases agree with TRBD1. The CDR3 loop spans 15 amino acids. Trimming removed 5 bases from V and 4 bases from J; junction bases left unmatched: 5. CDR1 is MGHRA and CDR2 is YSYEKL in the germline V gene. CDR3 sequence: CASSWGQGARETQYF. Written as DNA, the CDR3 is TGCGCCAGCAGCTGGGGACAGGGGGCACGAGAGACCCAGTACTTC.

The chain combines TRBV5-1 with TRBJ1-2, with D unclear. The CDR3 has 13 residues. Germline CDR1 SGHRS, CDR2 YFSETQ. V was clipped by 9 bases and J by 5 bases, with 17 bases between them. CDR3: CATSQEGGYGYTF. The CDR3 DNA reads as TGCGCCACCTCTCAGGAGGGAGGGTATGGCTACACCTTC.

J is TRBJ1-6 and V is TRBV11-2, with TRBD1 matching 7 bases. Germline-derived CDR1 and CDR2 are SGHAT and FQNNGV. The V and J ends lost 5 bases and 7 bases, in that order; junction bases with no gene match: 5. This CDR3 contains 14 residues. This chain's CDR3 is CASSRDRANSPLHF. CDR3 nucleotides: TGTGCCAGCAGCCGAGACAGGGCGAATTCACCCCTCCACTTT.

The gene calls are TRBV6-5 and TRBJ2-5, with 9 bases fitting TRBD1. Unmatched junction bases numbered 7, after V lost 7 bases and J lost 7 bases. Germline V gives CDR1 MNHEY, CDR2 SVGAGI. CDR3 size: 13 residues. Here the CDR3 reads CASNTGGRGTQYF. CDR3 DNA: TGTGCCAGCAACACAGGGGGCCGAGGGACCCAGTACTTC.

This sequence joins TRBV11-2 and TRBJ1-5; D may be TRBD1 (5 bases). Trimming took 3 bases from V and 1 from J, leaving 7 bases between them. This CDR3 has 14 residues. The germline CDR1 and CDR2 sequences are SGHAT and FQNNGV. The CDR3 sequence: CASSLGGSNQPQHF. The CDR3 coding sequence is TGTGCCAGCAGCTTGGGGGGGAGCAATCAGCCCCAGCATTTT.

The chain combines TRBV18 with TRBJ1-1, with 8 bases aligning to TRBD1. Germline trimming cut 5 bases from V and 2 bases from J; bases unmatched to any gene: 4. This CDR3 has 14 residues. Germline V gene lookup returns CDR1 KGHSH and CDR2 LQKENI. The CDR3, as DNA: TGTGCCAGCTCAGGTCAGGGGGCTAACACTGAAGCTTTCTTT. Amino acid sequence: CASSGQGANTEAFF.

The chain has TRBV7-6 and TRBJ2-7, with D possibly matching TRBD1 (6 bases). The length of the CDR3 is 13 residues. The V end was cut by 5 bases, the J end by 6 bases, with 14 bases between. Per the germline V gene, CDR1 is SGHVS and CDR2 is FNYEAQ. The CDR3 spells CASSAAGTLEQYF. In nucleotides, the CDR3 is TGTGCCAGCAGCGCCGCCGGGACACTCGAGCAGTACTTC.

The V gene is TRBV5-1, the J gene TRBJ2-3; perhaps TRBD2 as D (6 bases). Germline V gene data show CDR1 as SGHRS and CDR2 as YFSETQ. This CDR3 has 15 amino acids. V lost 2 bases, J lost 0 bases, and 10 bases lay in between. CDR3 in amino acids: CASSFGTRSTDTQYF. As DNA, the CDR3 is TGCGCCAGCAGCTTTGGGACTCGCAGCACAGATACGCAGTATTTT.

The chain recombines TRBV3-1 (or the pseudogene TRBV3-2) with TRBJ2-7; 9 nucleotides match TRBD1. The CDR3 sequence is 17 residues long. V lost 0 bases and J lost 2; bases outside the gene matches: 8. Germline V gives CDR1 LGHDT, CDR2 YNNKEL (reference sequence). CDR3 DNA: TGTGCCAGCAGCCAAGAACTTTCCGGGACAGGGACCTACGAGCAGTACTTC. It encodes CASSQELSGTGTYEQYF.